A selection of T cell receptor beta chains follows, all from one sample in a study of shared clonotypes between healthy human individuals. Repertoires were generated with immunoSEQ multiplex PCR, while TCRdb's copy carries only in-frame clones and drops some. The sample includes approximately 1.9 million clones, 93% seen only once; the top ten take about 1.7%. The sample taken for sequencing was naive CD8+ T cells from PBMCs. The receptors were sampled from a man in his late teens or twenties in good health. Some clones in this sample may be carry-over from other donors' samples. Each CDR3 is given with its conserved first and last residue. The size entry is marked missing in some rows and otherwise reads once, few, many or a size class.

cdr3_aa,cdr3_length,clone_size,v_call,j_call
CSVEAKTGGYYEQYF,15,NA,TRBV29-1,TRBJ2-7
CASRSNIICGVSNYGYTF,18,NA,TRBV21-1,TRBJ1-2
CASSEGGGHEKLFF,14,NA,TRBV2,TRBJ1-4
CASSHTGLSGIHSQETQYF,19,NA,TRBV11-2,TRBJ2-5
CASSYRLNTEAFF,13,NA,TRBV6-5,TRBJ1-1
CASSLTGAEAFF,12,NA,TRBV6-5,TRBJ1-1
CASSFGRAGEQYF,13,few,TRBV27,TRBJ2-7
CASSLGVEGELFF,13,once,TRBV13,TRBJ2-2
CSVEDIVNNEQFF,13,NA,TRBV29-1,TRBJ2-1
CASSYRGMMDTQYF,14,once,TRBV28,TRBJ2-3